This T cell receptor beta chain was recovered during a study of T cell repertoires in cytomegalovirus infection. Study as a whole: TCR beta signatures that were public indicated CMV infection and matching HLA type.

MiXCR, applied by TCRdb to the reads, yields one record per CDR3 protein. The table records almost 500,000 distinct CDR3 sequences, about 11% of them present only once. The CDR3 is 12 amino acids. V shed 6 bases and J shed 7 bases, with 12 bases lying between them. This clonotype was seen ten or more times. Its specificity is not known. Study-level points and caveats: The response measured ex vivo was dominated by TCR beta clonotypes (HLA-C-restricted and CMV-specific). The study identified carriers of CMV plus the relevant HLA from cumulative public TCR beta family frequency.

This receptor was taken from a human donor in good health (CMV status not recorded). Some clones in this sample may be carry-over from other donors' samples. Sequencing was done on a sample of PBMCs. The genes are TRBV12-3 or TRBV12-4 and TRBJ1-1; a weak D match, TRBD1 (5 bases). CDR3 protein: CASSPGTREAFF. CDR3 coding DNA: TGTGCCAGCAGCCCCGGGACCCGTGAAGCTTTCTTT.